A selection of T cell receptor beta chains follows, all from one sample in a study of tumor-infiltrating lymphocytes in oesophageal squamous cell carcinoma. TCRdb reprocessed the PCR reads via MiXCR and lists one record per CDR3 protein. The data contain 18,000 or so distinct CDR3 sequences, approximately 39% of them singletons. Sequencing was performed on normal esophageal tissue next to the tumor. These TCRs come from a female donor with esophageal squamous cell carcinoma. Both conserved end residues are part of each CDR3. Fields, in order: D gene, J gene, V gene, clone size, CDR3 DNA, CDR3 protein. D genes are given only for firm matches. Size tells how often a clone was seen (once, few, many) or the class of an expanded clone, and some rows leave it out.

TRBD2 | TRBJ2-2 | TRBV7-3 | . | TGTGCCAGCAGCTTAAAGAGCGGGATAACCGGGGAGCTGTTTTTT | CASSLKSGITGELFF
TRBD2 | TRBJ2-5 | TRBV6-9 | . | TGTGCCAGCAGTTCAGGGACTAGCGGGGGGTGGGAGACCCAGTACTTC | CASSSGTSGGWETQYF
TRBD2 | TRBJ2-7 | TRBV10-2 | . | TGCGCCAGCAGTCAAACCGGGACTAGCGGGAGAATCTTATTCGAGCAGTACTTC | CASSQTGTSGRILFEQYF
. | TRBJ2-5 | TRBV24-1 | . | TGTGCCACCAGGGGTGAGGGGGTCGGGCAAGAGACCCAGTACTTC | CATRGEGVGQETQYF
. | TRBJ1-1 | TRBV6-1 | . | TGTGCCAGCAGACGCGGGGCAGGGGCGTTGAACACTGAAGCTTTCTTT | CASRRGAGALNTEAFF
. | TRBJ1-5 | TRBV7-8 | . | TGTGCCAGCAGCCCCAACGGCAGGGGCAATCAGCCCCAGCATTTT | CASSPNGRGNQPQHF
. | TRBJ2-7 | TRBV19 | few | TGTGCCAGTAGTCGAACCACGGGGGTATCGTACTTC | CASSRTTGVSYF
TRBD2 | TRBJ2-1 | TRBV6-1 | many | TGTGCCAGCAGTTCCCCGACTAGCGGGAGAACGGATGAGCAGTTCTTC | CASSSPTSGRTDEQFF
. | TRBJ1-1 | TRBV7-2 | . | TGTGCCAGCAGCTGGCAGGGAAGGACTGAAGCTTTCTTT | CASSWQGRTEAFF
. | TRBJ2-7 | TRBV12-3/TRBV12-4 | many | TGTGCCAGCAGTCTAAGAGCGTCAGGGGCCGGTGAGCAGTACTTC | CASSLRASGAGEQYF
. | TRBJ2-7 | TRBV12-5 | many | TGTGCTAGTGGGGTCGGGAGCAATGAGCAGTACTTC | CASGVGSNEQYF